This TCR beta chain was recorded in a study of T cell changes during pregnancy in multiple sclerosis. Method: immunoSEQ multiplex PCR; TCRdb's copy keeps in-frame clones and lacks some. The sample includes 40,000 to 55,000 clones, roughly 90% seen only once; the top ten take roughly 4.5%. Per the germline V gene, CDR1 is MNHEY and CDR2 is SMNVEV (reference sequence). The CDR3 runs to 14 residues. V was trimmed by 4 bases and J by 4 bases, leaving 14 bases between them. Sequencing was performed on peripheral blood, taken in the second trimester of pregnancy. The TCR originated in a female donor in good health, enrolled as a control in a pregnancy study. The chain carries TRBV27 and TRBJ2-7; maybe TRBD2 (6 bases). The CDR3 is CASSYTSSRYEQYF. CDR3 in DNA: TGTGCCAGCAGTTACACTAGCTCGAGATACGAGCAGTACTTC.